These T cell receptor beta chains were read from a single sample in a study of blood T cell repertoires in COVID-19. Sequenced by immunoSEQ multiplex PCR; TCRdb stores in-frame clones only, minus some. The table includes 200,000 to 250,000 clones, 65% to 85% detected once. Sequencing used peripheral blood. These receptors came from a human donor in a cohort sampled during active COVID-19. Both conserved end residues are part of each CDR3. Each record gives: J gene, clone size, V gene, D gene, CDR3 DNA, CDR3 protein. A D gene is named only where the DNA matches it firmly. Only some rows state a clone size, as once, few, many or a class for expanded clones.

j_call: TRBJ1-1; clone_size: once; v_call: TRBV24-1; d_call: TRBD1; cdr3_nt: TGTGCCATCAATATTGACCGGGACAGGGGTCTCGAGGGCACTGAAGCTTTCTTT; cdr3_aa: CAINIDRDRGLEGTEAFF
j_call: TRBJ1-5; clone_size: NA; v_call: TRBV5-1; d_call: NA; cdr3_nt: TGCGCCAGCAGCCCCTCCGGGGGAAGCAATCAGCCCCAGCATTTT; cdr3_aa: CASSPSGGSNQPQHF
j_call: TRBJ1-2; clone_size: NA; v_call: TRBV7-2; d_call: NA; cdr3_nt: TGTGCCAGCAGCCCATCTTACAGGGACTATGGCTACACCTTC; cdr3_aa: CASSPSYRDYGYTF
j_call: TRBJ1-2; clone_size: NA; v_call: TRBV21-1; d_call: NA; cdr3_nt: TGTGCCAGCAGCTCCCCTCGCGGGGGGAGCTTCTATGGCTACACCTTC; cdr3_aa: CASSSPRGGSFYGYTF
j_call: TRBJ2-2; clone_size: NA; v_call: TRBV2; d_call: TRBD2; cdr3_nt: TGTGCCAGCAGACCAGACGGGGGGGCCGGGGAGCTGTTTTTT; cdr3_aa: CASRPDGGAGELFF
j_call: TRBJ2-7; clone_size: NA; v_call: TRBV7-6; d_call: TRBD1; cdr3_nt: TGTGCCAGCAGCCCCGTAAACAGGGGAAGTGAGCAGTACTTC; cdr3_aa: CASSPVNRGSEQYF
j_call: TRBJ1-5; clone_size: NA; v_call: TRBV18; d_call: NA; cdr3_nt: TGTGCCAGCTCACCAAGCGGGCTCAATCAGCCCCAGCATTTT; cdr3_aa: CASSPSGLNQPQHF
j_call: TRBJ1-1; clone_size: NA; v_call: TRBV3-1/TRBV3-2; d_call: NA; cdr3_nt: TGTGCCAGCAGCCAAGAGACACTTGGAGCTTTCTTT; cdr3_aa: CASSQETLGAFF
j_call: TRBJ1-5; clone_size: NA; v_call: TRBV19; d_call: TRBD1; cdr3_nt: TGTGCCAGTAGTACACAGGGGTACAATCAGCCCCAGCATTTT; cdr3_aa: CASSTQGYNQPQHF
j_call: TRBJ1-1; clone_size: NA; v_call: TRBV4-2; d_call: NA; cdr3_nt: TGTGCCAGCAGCCCACTTGCGACAGAGAACACTGAAGCTTTCTTT; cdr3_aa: CASSPLATENTEAFF
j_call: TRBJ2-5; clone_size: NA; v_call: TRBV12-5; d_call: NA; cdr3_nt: TGTGCTAGTGGTCTCCGGGACACACTATTCTTAGGGAGAGAGACCCAGTACTTC; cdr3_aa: CASGLRDTLFLGRETQYF
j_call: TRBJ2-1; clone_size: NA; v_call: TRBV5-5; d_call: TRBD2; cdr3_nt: TGTGCCAGCAGCCCGGTGGGACTAGCATATGAGCAGTTCTTC; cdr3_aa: CASSPVGLAYEQFF
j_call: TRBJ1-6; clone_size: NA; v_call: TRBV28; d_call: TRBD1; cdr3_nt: TGTGCCAGCAGTTCTTATCCCGGGACAGATAATTCACCCCTCCACTTT; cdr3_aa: CASSSYPGTDNSPLHF
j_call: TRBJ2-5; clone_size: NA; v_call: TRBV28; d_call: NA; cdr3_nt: TGTGCCAGCATCTCGACTAACCAAGAGACCCAGTACTTC; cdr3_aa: CASISTNQETQYF
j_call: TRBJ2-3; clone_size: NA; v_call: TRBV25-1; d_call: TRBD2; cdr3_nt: TGTGCCAGCAGTCAAGCCTGGGGGGGGGATACGCAGTATTTT; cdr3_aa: CASSQAWGGDTQYF
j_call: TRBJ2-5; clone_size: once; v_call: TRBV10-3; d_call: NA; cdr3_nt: TGTGCCATCAGTGGCGAGGCAGGGGTTCAAGAGACCCAGTACTTC; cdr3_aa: CAISGEAGVQETQYF
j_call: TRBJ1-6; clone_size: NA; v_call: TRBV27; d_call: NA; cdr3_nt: TGTGCCAGCAGGACGACAGTAATGAATTCACCCCTCCACTTT; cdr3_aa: CASRTTVMNSPLHF
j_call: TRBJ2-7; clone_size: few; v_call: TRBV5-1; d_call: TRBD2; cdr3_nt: TGCGCCAGCAGCTTGAACAGCGGGGGGCCCTACGAGCAGTACTTC; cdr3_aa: CASSLNSGGPYEQYF
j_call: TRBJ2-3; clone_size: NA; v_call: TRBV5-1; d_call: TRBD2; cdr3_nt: TGCGCCAGCAGCTTGAGTCTAGCGGGAGGTAGGACAGATACGCAGTATTTT; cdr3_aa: CASSLSLAGGRTDTQYF
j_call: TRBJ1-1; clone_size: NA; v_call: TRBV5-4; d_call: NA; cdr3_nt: TGTGCCAGCAGCTTGGCCTGGCAGGGGTTGAACACTGAAGCTTTCTTT; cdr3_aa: CASSLAWQGLNTEAFF
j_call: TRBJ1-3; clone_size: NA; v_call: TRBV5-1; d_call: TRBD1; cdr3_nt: TGCGCCAGCAGCTCGAACCCAGGGGGGTCTGGAAACACCATATATTTT; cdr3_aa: CASSSNPGGSGNTIYF
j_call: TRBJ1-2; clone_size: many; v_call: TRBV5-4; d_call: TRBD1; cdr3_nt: TGTGCCAGCATCGAGGACAGGGGGCAGGATGGCTACACCTTC; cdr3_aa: CASIEDRGQDGYTF
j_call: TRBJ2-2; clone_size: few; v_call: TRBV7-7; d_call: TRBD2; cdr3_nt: TGTGCTAGCAGGCCCTACCTAGCGGGAGTGGATACCGGGGAGCTGTTTTTT; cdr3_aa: CASRPYLAGVDTGELFF
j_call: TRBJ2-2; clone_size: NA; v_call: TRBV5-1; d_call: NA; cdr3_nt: TGCGCCAGCAGCTTGGCCCTCGTAGGAGGGGACACCGGGGAGCTGTTTTTT; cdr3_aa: CASSLALVGGDTGELFF
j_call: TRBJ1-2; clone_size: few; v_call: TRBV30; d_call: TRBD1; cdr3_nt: TGTGCCTGGAGTGAAGGACAGGGCGGTAACTATGGCTACACCTTC; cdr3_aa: CAWSEGQGGNYGYTF
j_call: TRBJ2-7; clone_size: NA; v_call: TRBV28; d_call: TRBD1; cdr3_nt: TGTGCCAGCAGTCGGGACAGTTACCTCTCCTACGAGCAGTACTTC; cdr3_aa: CASSRDSYLSYEQYF
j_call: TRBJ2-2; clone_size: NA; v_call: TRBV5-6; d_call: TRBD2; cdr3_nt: TGTGCCAGCAGCTTAGCTAGCGGGAGAGTTAACGGGGAGCTGTTTTTT; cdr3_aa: CASSLASGRVNGELFF
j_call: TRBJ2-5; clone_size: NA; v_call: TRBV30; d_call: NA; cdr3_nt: TGTGCCTGGGCCACTTCGCCAGAGACCCAGTACTTC; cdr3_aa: CAWATSPETQYF
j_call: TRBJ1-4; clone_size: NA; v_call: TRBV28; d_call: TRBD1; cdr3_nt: TGTGCCAGCAGTCGCACGGGACAGGGATATGGTGTAGAGGAAAAACTGTTTTTT; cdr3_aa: CASSRTGQGYGVEEKLFF
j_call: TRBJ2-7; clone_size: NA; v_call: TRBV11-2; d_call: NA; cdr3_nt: TGTGCCAGCAGCTCTCGACAGGTTGGGGGCTACGAGCAGTACTTC; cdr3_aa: CASSSRQVGGYEQYF
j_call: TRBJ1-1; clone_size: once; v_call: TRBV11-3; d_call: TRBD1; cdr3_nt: TGTGCCAGCAGCCGGGACAGAATGAACACTGAAGCTTTCTTT; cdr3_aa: CASSRDRMNTEAFF
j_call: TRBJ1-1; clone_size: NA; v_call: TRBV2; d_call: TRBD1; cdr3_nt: TGTGCCAGCAGGGTGACAGGGACCAACACTGAAGCTTTCTTT; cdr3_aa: CASRVTGTNTEAFF
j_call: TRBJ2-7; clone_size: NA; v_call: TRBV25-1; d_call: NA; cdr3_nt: TGTGCCAGCAGTGAATATCCCAGGGGTTCCCGCGAGCAGTACTTC; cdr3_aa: CASSEYPRGSREQYF
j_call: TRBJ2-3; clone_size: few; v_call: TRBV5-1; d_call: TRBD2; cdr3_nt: TGCGCCAGCAGCGCGAGACTAGCGGGAGGTGTCCCAGATACGCAGTATTTT; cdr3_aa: CASSARLAGGVPDTQYF
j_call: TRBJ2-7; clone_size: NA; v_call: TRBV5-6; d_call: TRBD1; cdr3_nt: TGTGCCAGCAGCTGGAGAGGCGGGACAGGGGGCGAAGAGCAGTACTTC; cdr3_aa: CASSWRGGTGGEEQYF
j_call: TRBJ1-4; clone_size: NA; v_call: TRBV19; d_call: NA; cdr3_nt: TGTGCCAGTAGTTCGGGGGGCCAACTTAGAGAAAAACTGTTTTTT; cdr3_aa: CASSSGGQLREKLFF
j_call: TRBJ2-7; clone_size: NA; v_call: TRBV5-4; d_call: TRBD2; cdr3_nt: TGTGCCAGCAGTCGCGGGACTAGCGGGATCTACGAGCAGTACTTC; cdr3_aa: CASSRGTSGIYEQYF
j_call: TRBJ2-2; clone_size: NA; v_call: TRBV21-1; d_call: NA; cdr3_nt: TGTGCCAGCAGCGCCAGGACAGGGCCCATGGCCGGGGAGCTGTTTTTT; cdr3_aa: CASSARTGPMAGELFF
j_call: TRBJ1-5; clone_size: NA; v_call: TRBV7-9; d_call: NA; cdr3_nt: TGTGCCAGCAGCTCGACACTCTACAGGGATAGCAATCAGCCCCAGCATTTT; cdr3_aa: CASSSTLYRDSNQPQHF
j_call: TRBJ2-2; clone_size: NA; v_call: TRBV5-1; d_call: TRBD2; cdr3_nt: TGCGCCAGCCATCCTAGCGGGCCGAGCACCGGGGAGCTGTTTTTT; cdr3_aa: CASHPSGPSTGELFF
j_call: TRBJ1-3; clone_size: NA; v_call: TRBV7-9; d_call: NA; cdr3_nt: TGTGCCAGCAGCTTTACAGTAGGAAACACCATATATTTT; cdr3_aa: CASSFTVGNTIYF
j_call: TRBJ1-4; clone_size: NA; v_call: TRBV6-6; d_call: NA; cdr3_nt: TGTGCCAGCAGCCACAACAGGGAAAAACTGTTTTTT; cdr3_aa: CASSHNREKLFF
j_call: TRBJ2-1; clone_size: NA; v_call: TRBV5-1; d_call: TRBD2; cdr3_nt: TGCGCCAGCAGCTTGCCCACTAGCGGATACAATGAGCAGTTCTTC; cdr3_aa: CASSLPTSGYNEQFF
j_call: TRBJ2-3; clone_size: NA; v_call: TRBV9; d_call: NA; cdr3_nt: TGTGCCAGCAGCCCACAAGGAGGGAATGCAGATACGCAGTATTTT; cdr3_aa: CASSPQGGNADTQYF
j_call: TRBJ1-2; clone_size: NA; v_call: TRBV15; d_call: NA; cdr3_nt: TGTGCCACCAGCCCTAGGAGACTGAACTATGGCTACACCTTC; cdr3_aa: CATSPRRLNYGYTF
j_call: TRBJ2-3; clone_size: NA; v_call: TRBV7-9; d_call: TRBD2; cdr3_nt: TGTGCCAGCAGCTTTCGCCGGGACTATAGCACAGATACGCAGTATTTT; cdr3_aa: CASSFRRDYSTDTQYF
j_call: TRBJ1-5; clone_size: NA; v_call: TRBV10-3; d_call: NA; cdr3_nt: TGTGCCATCAGAGATACAGGGTCTAATCAGCCCCAGCATTTT; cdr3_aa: CAIRDTGSNQPQHF
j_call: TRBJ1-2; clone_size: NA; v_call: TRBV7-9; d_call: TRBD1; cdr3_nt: TGTGCCAGCAGCCCACAGGGGGCTAACTATGGCTACACCTTC; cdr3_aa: CASSPQGANYGYTF
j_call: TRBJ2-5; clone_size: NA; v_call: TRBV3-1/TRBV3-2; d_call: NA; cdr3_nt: TGTGCCAGCAGCCAGGGGCGGGGAGAGACCCAGTACTTC; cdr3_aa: CASSQGRGETQYF
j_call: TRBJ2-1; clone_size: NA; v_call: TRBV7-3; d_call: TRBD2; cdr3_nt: TGTGCCAGCAGCTATACCGGGACTAGCGGTTTAGAGCAGTTCTTC; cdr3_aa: CASSYTGTSGLEQFF
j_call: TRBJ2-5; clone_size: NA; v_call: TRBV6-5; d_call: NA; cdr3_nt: TGTGCCAGCAGTTACTCGCCAGGGCAAGAGACCCAGTACTTC; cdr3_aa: CASSYSPGQETQYF
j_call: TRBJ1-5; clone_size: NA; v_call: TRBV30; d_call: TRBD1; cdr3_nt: TGTGCCTGGACGGGACAGCCCAATCAGCCCCAGCATTTT; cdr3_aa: CAWTGQPNQPQHF
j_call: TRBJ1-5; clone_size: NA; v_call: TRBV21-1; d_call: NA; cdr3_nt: TGTGCCAGCAGACAGGGTAGGAGTCAGCCCCAGCATTTT; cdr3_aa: CASRQGRSQPQHF
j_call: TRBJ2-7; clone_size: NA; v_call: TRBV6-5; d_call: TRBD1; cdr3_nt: TGTGCCAGCATTCTACGACAGGGGCGGGACGAGCAGTACTTC; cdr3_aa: CASILRQGRDEQYF